A single sample is the source of the 19 T cell receptor beta chains below, sequenced in a study of shared clonotypes between healthy human individuals. The assay was immunoSEQ multiplex PCR, and TCRdb's table has in-frame clones only and misses some. The sample has 2 million to 2.5 million clones, under 95% seen once. It was CD45RO-negative cells, positively selected for CCR7, that made up naive CD8 cells, with terminally differentiated effector memory CD45RA+ cells excluded. The sequencing sample was made of naive CD8+ T cells from PBMCs. Receptor source: a man aged 18 to 35 in good health. Some clones in this sample may be carry-over from other donors' samples.

The rearrangement uses TRBV27 and TRBJ1-5, with D unresolved. Per germline, CDR1 MNHEY and CDR2 SMNVEV (reference sequence). CDR3 length equals 15 residues. The V and J ends lost 4 bases and 3 bases respectively, with 13 bases between them. The CDR3 sequence: CASSSGLRSNQPQHF. CDR3 nucleotide sequence: TGTGCCAGCAGTTCAGGCCTCCGTTCCAATCAGCCCCAGCATTTT.

This clone was observed once. V is TRBV19 and J is TRBJ2-3, with 9 bases identical to TRBD2. CDR3 size: 18 residues. The ends lost 6 bases at V and 2 bases at J; junction bases unmatched: 15. Germline CDR1 is LNHDA and CDR2 is SQIVND (reference sequence). CDR3: CASRPSGAGGPFTDTQYF. The DNA of the CDR3 is TGTGCCAGTAGGCCTAGCGGGGCGGGAGGGCCCTTCACAGATACGCAGTATTTT.

This clone has more than one count but fewer than ten. V usage is TRBV7-2 and J usage is TRBJ2-7; no definite D call. Germline assignment: CDR1 SGHTA and CDR2 FQGNSA. V gave up 1 base and J gave up 2 bases, with 9 bases separating them. The CDR3 has 14 residues. The CDR3 DNA is TGTGCCAGCAGCTTAGTTTCAGCGACCTACGAGCAGTACTTC. Translated: CASSLVSATYEQYF.

To note about this clone: Other nucleotide sequences from this sample produce the same CDR3. DNA for the CDR3: TGCGCCAGCAGCCAACGCAGGGGATACGAGCAGTACTTC. Translated, it gives CASSQRRGYEQYF. This chain uses TRBV4-1 with TRBJ2-7, with D perhaps TRBD1 (6 bases). This CDR3 region has 13 residues. V shed 2 bases and J shed 4 bases, with 9 bases lying between them. The germline V gene has CDR1 MGHRA and CDR2 YSYEKL.

The count of this clone is one. The V gene is TRBV6-1, the J gene TRBJ2-1; no clear D. The CDR3 covers 15 residues. Germline-derived CDR1 and CDR2 are MNHNS and SASEGT. With 1 base removed from V and 2 bases from J, the gap between germline ends came to 9 bases. The CDR3 DNA follows: TGTGCCAGCAGTGAAGAGCTAGTAACCTACAATGAGCAGTTCTTC. Protein product: CASSEELVTYNEQFF.

This clone occurred once. The rearrangement uses TRBV19 and TRBJ1-5; unclear D gene. The germline V gene has CDR1 LNHDA and CDR2 SQIVND (reference sequence). V lost 8 bases and J 3 bases, leaving 11 bases between the germline ends. The CDR3 has 13 amino acids. CDR3 nucleotide sequence: TGTGCCAGTTGGTCCGGGGACAATCAGCCCCAGCATTTT. As protein: CASWSGDNQPQHF. Using reference TRBV19 and TRBJ1-5 for the parts outside the CDR3, the full variable domain is DGGITQSPKYLFRKEGQNVTLSCEQNLNHDAMYWYRQDPGQGLRLIYYSQIVNDFQKGDIAEGYSVSREKKESFPLTVTSAQKNPTAFYLCASWSGDNQPQHFGDGTRLSIL.

The chain recombines TRBV7-9 with TRBJ2-7; either TRBD1 or TRBD2 may supply D (5 bases each). The V gene's germline CDR1 is SEHNR and CDR2 FQNEAQ (reference sequence). CDR3 size: 13 residues. The V and J ends lost 3 bases and 5 bases respectively, with 11 bases between them. CDR3 bases: TGTGCCAGCAGCTTCCGGGACGCGCACGAGCAGTACTTC. Translated: CASSFRDAHEQYF. Full variable domain (missing parts from reference TRBV7-9 and TRBJ2-7): DTGVSQNPRHKITKRGQNVTFRCDPISEHNRLYWYRQTLGQGPEFLTYFQNEAQLEKSRLLSDRFSAERPKGSFSTLEIQRTEQGDSAMYLCASSFRDAHEQYFGPGTRLTVT.

In this sample, this clone turned up once. The chain couples TRBV27 to TRBJ2-1; tentatively, D is TRBD2 (6 bases). The V gene lost 8 bases and the J gene lost 3 bases, with 14 bases spanning the gap. The CDR3 runs to 14 residues. Germline V CDR1 and CDR2: MNHEY, SMNVEV (reference sequence). Here the CDR3 reads CASARLGSYNEQFF. CDR3 bases: TGTGCCAGCGCTAGACTAGGGAGCTACAATGAGCAGTTCTTC.

The chain employs TRBV27 and TRBJ2-7; TRBD2 aligns across 7 bases. CDR1 is MNHEY and CDR2 is SMNVEV in the germline V gene (reference sequence). J gave up 5 bases and V 5 bases, and 15 bases lay outside the gene matches. The CDR3 contains 16 residues. In DNA form, the CDR3 reads TGTGCCAGCAGTACCCGAGGCGGGAGACCCGTGGACGAGCAGTACTTC. This encodes CASSTRGGRPVDEQYF.

J is TRBJ2-3 and V is TRBV7-6; possible D gene TRBD1, 5 bases. V was shortened by 2 bases and J by 4 bases, with 22 bases between the two germline ends. CDR1 SGHVS and CDR2 FNYEAQ come from the germline V gene. The CDR3 has 18 residues. As DNA, the CDR3 is TGTGCCAGCAGCTTATTAGTAGGACCAGCGACAGATGCAGATACGCAGTATTTT. Its translation: CASSLLVGPATDADTQYF.

The gene calls are TRBV2 and TRBJ2-1; D perhaps matches TRBD1 (6 bases). The CDR3 has 14 amino acids. CDR1 and CDR2 (germline): SNHLY, FYNNEI. V dropped 10 bases and J dropped 7 bases, with 20 bases sitting between them. CDR3 bases: TGTGCCACCACCCGGGACCAGGGGACGAATGAGCAGTTCTTC. It codes for CATTRDQGTNEQFF.

This rearrangement joins TRBV7-9 to TRBJ2-7; 10 bases are a match to TRBD1. Germline V gene data show CDR1 as SEHNR and CDR2 as FQNEAQ (reference sequence). This CDR3 contains 15 residues. The V gene end was trimmed by 5 bases and the J gene end by 4 bases; junction bases not matched to a gene: 8. This CDR3 is CASSIGQGVLYEQYF. CDR3 bases: TGTGCCAGCAGCATTGGACAGGGGGTATTATACGAGCAGTACTTC.

The chain links TRBV9 to TRBJ1-1, with D perhaps matching TRBD1 (6 bases). CDR1 SGDLS and CDR2 YYNGEE come from the germline V gene. The V end was cut by 3 bases, the J end by 4 bases, with 13 bases between. This CDR3 spans 14 amino acids. The CDR3 spells CASSEQGGITEAFF. CDR3 sequence (DNA): TGTGCCAGCAGCGAACAGGGTGGTATCACTGAAGCTTTCTTT.

This clone has a single count. V is TRBV7-3 and J is TRBJ1-4, with no clear D. The V and J ends lost 5 bases and 3 bases respectively, with 16 bases between them. The CDR3 totals 16 residues. CDR1 and CDR2 (germline): SGHTA, FQGTGA. The CDR3 DNA reads TGTGCCAGCAGCCTCAGACACCGGGATCCTAATGAAAAACTGTTTTTT. This codes for CASSLRHRDPNEKLFF.

CDR3 protein: CASSLFQDRIGRTEAFF. In DNA form, the CDR3 reads TGTGCCAGCAGTTTATTTCAGGACAGGATAGGTCGCACTGAAGCTTTCTTT. The chain uses TRBV28 and TRBJ1-1; 7 positions match TRBD1. Germline assignment: CDR1 MDHEN and CDR2 SYDVKM. This CDR3 comprises 17 residues. J lost 4 bases, V lost 1 base, and 12 bases had no gene match.

The chain combines TRBV5-4 with TRBJ1-2, with D unclear. Germline V lookup: CDR1 SGHNT, CDR2 YYREEE (reference sequence). The CDR3 is 15 amino acids. V was pared by 0 bases and J by 4 bases, with 13 bases between. Written as DNA, the CDR3 is TGTGCCAGCAGCTTGGGATGGGGTGGGAGCTATGGCTACACCTTC. Protein: CASSLGWGGSYGYTF.

The chain uses TRBV30 and TRBJ1-6; D ambiguous. The germline V and J ends were trimmed by 4 bases and 4 bases, with 14 bases remaining between them. The CDR3 covers 15 residues. Germline CDR1 GTSNPN, CDR2 SVGIG (reference sequence). CDR3 region: CAWIASRAYNSPLHF. The CDR3 coding sequence is TGTGCCTGGATCGCGTCCAGAGCGTATAATTCACCCCTCCACTTT.

This clone came up once. The rearrangement links TRBV27 to TRBJ1-5; D not certain. This CDR3 contains 15 residues. Germline CDR1 and CDR2: MNHEY and SMNVEV (reference sequence). Trimming pared 1 base from V and 2 bases from J, leaving 9 bases between. CDR3 nucleotide sequence: TGTGCCAGCAGTTTATTCCCGCGGGGCAATCAGCCCCAGCATTTT. Translated, it gives CASSLFPRGNQPQHF.

V and J are TRBV6-5 and TRBJ2-5; D perhaps matches TRBD1 (6 bases). The CDR3 loop spans 13 amino acids. Germline V gene data show CDR1 as MNHEY and CDR2 as SVGAGI. The ends were cut back, 6 bases at V and 5 bases at J, with 13 bases in the middle. As DNA, the CDR3 is TGTGCCAGCAGCACAGGGATTCAGGAGACCCAGTACTTC. This sequence encodes CASSTGIQETQYF.